The 15 T cell receptor beta chains listed next were all sequenced from one sample in a study of cytomegalovirus exposure and HLA in healthy donors. The PCR ran on 60 Vbeta and 13 Jbeta primers. Clones were read by immunoSEQ multiplex PCR, and TCRdb kept only the in-frame ones, dropping some. The sample has more than 200,000 clones; over 65% are singletons. The sample consisted of PBMCs. The receptor source for this set is a man aged 40-49 years in good health and CMV-seronegative.

This chain connects TRBV9 to TRBJ2-1; TRBD2 matches 7 bases. This CDR3 has 15 amino acids. The junction had 5 bases not matched to a gene; V was cut back by 3 bases and J by 2 bases. Germline lookup yields CDR1 SGDLS and CDR2 YYNGEE. For the CDR3, the DNA is TGTGCCAGCAGCGGTGTCGCGGGGGCCTACAATGAGCAGTTCTTC. This translates into CASSGVAGAYNEQFF.

This chain connects TRBV28 to TRBJ2-1; the match to TRBD2 covers 9 bases. V was clipped by 5 bases and J by 6 bases; unmatched bases: 5. This CDR3 is built from 14 residues. Germline V gene data show CDR1 as MDHEN and CDR2 as SYDVKM. CDR3 residues: CASSRGLATNEQFF. The CDR3, as DNA: TGTGCCAGCAGTAGGGGACTAGCAACCAATGAGCAGTTCTTC.

The rearrangement joins TRBV27 to TRBJ2-1; D might be TRBD2 (7 bases). V shed 6 bases and J shed 5 bases, with 17 bases lying between them. The germline CDR1 and CDR2 sequences are MNHEY and SMNVEV (reference sequence). The CDR3 has 15 residues. The CDR3 protein is CASSLGGEGHNEQFF. DNA of the CDR3: TGTGCCAGCAGCCTAGGGGGGGAGGGGCACAATGAGCAGTTCTTC.

The V and J genes are TRBV5-4 and TRBJ2-7, with D possibly being TRBD1 (7 bases). The CDR3 has 15 amino acids. The V gene lost 0 bases and the J gene lost 3 bases, with 13 bases spanning the gap. Germline V gene lookup returns CDR1 SGHNT and CDR2 YYREEE (reference sequence). DNA for the CDR3: TGTGCCAGCAGCTTGGTGGCAGGGGGACTCTACGAGCAGTACTTC. Translated, it gives CASSLVAGGLYEQYF.

This chain links TRBV9 with TRBJ1-6; 8 bases align to TRBD1. Germline CDR1 SGDLS, CDR2 YYNGEE. The junction had 8 bases not matched to a gene; V was cut back by 4 bases and J by 8 bases. This CDR3 has 15 amino acids. CDR3 sequence reads: CASSTRQGWDSPLHF. For the CDR3, the DNA is TGTGCCAGCAGCACCCGACAGGGGTGGGATTCACCCCTCCACTTT.

V usage is TRBV14 and J usage is TRBJ1-1; tentative D call: TRBD1 (5 bases). The length of the CDR3 is 14 residues. Per the germline V gene, CDR1 is SGHDN and CDR2 is FVKESK. Trimming removed 2 bases at V and 3 bases at J, with 10 bases between. The CDR3 bases are TGTGCCAGCAGCCAAAGGAGGGGAGACACTGAAGCTTTCTTT. It encodes CASSQRRGDTEAFF.

V and J are TRBV4-2 and TRBJ2-7; TRBD2 aligns across 10 bases. The trim removed 1 base at V and 3 bases at J, leaving 9 bases unmatched. The CDR3 spans 17 residues. Germline V lookup: CDR1 LGHNA, CDR2 YNFKEQ. CDR3 coding DNA: TGTGCCAGCAGCCAAGCGGGTGGGACTAGCGCGTTCTACGAGCAGTACTTC. Protein sequence: CASSQAGGTSAFYEQYF.

The rearrangement links TRBV7-2 to TRBJ1-1, with 7 bases fitting TRBD1. With 1 base clipped from V and 9 bases from J, the junction kept 17 bases outside the gene matches. The CDR3 runs to 17 residues. The germline V gene has CDR1 SGHTA and CDR2 FQGNSA. Here the CDR3 reads CASSLDVRGRSTRKAFF. The CDR3 bases are TGTGCCAGCAGCTTAGATGTTAGGGGGCGCAGTACCCGCAAAGCTTTCTTT. Together with reference TRBV7-2 and TRBJ1-1, the CDR3 gives the full variable domain: GAGVSQSPSNKVTEKGKDVELRCDPISGHTALYWYRQSLGQGLEFLIYFQGNSAPDKSGLPSDRFSAERTGGSVSTLTIQRTQQEDSAVYLCASSLDVRGRSTRKAFFGQGTRLTVV.

This clone was detected a few times. This chain connects TRBV5-5 to TRBJ1-1; a possible D gene is TRBD1 (6 bases). The germline V and J ends were trimmed by 2 bases and 6 bases, with 14 bases remaining between them. The CDR3 extends over 14 amino acids. Germline CDR1 is SGHKS and CDR2 is YYEKEE (reference sequence). The CDR3 spells CASSLRGGEAEAFF. CDR3 DNA sequence: TGTGCCAGCAGCTTAAGGGGGGGTGAAGCTGAAGCTTTCTTT.

V usage is TRBV6-4 and J usage is TRBJ1-6; the match to TRBD1 covers 7 bases. With V trimmed by 3 bases and J by 7 bases, 6 bases remained unmatched. CDR1 and CDR2 from the germline V gene are MRHNA and SNTAGT. The CDR3 contains 15 residues. The chain's CDR3 is CASSEMAGGNSPLHF. The CDR3 DNA follows: TGTGCCAGCAGTGAGATGGCAGGGGGGAATTCACCCCTCCACTTT.

This chain joins TRBV7-2 and TRBJ1-2; weak D call: TRBD1 (6 bases). The germline gives CDR1 SGHTA, CDR2 FQGNSA. This CDR3 is built from 14 residues. V shed 7 bases and J shed 4 bases, with 16 bases lying between them. The CDR3 spells CASTQGGGPYGYTF. CDR3 in DNA: TGTGCCAGCACCCAAGGGGGGGGACCCTATGGCTACACCTTC.

This chain connects TRBV2 to TRBJ2-3; D is unclear. CDR3 size: 13 residues. V was shortened by 8 bases and J by 4 bases, with 13 bases between the two germline ends. Germline values: CDR1 SNHLY, CDR2 FYNNEI. The CDR3 DNA sequence: TGTGCCAGCTCCCGTTCCCCGGCAGATACGCAGTATTTT. It translates to CASSRSPADTQYF.

J is TRBJ2-3 and V is TRBV27, with TRBD2 matching 7 bases. The CDR3 contains 15 residues. Trimming removed 2 bases from V and 3 bases from J; junction bases left unmatched: 5. Germline V lookup: CDR1 MNHEY, CDR2 SMNVEV (reference sequence). The CDR3, as DNA: TGTGCCAGCAGTTTAGGACTAGGGGTGACAGATACGCAGTATTTT. Translating gives CASSLGLGVTDTQYF.

The chain recombines TRBV7-2 with TRBJ1-4, with D perhaps matching TRBD1 (5 bases). Germline loops: CDR1 SGHTA, CDR2 FQGNSA. Trimming pared 5 bases from V and 0 bases from J, leaving 7 bases between. There are 14 residues in the CDR3. CDR3 in DNA: TGTGCCAGCAGCGCCAGGGCAACTAATGAAAAACTGTTTTTT. It is translated as CASSARATNEKLFF. The full variable domain, its missing parts supplied by reference TRBV7-2 and TRBJ1-4, is GAGVSQSPSNKVTEKGKDVELRCDPISGHTALYWYRQSLGQGLEFLIYFQGNSAPDKSGLPSDRFSAERTGGSVSTLTIQRTQQEDSAVYLCASSARATNEKLFFGSGTQLSVL.

V gene TRBV6-5 combines with J gene TRBJ1-5; no clear D gene. Germline V gives CDR1 MNHEY, CDR2 SVGAGI. V lost 8 bases and J 0 bases, leaving 11 bases between the germline ends. The CDR3 has 14 residues. CDR3 sequence reads: CASAVANSNQPQHF. CDR3 nucleotide sequence: TGTGCCAGCGCGGTGGCGAATAGCAATCAGCCCCAGCATTTT.